These 23 T cell receptor beta chains came from one sample sequenced in a study of response to subunit inactivated influenza vaccine. One entry per CDR3 protein results from TCRdb running MiXCR on the RT-PCR reads. This table holds about 500,000 distinct CDR3 sequences, approximately 15% found once. Material: CD4+ T cells sorted from PBMCs, obtained roughly 24 months after vaccination. The receptors were sampled from a man in his fifties or sixties who received an inactivated influenza vaccine.

This rearrangement joins TRBV9 to TRBJ2-3; TRBD1 matches at 8 bases. Looked up from germline, CDR1 is SGDLS and CDR2 is YYNGEE. V lost 0 bases and J lost 5; bases outside the gene matches: 11. The CDR3 is 17 amino acids. The CDR3 coding sequence is TGTGCCAGCAGCGTAGGACTAAGGACAGGGCAAAGAGATACGCAGTATTTT. As protein: CASSVGLRTGQRDTQYF.

The J gene is TRBJ2-7, the V gene TRBV15; D not resolved. This CDR3 comprises 13 residues. V was pared by 0 bases and J by 2 bases, with 5 bases between. Germline-derived CDR1 and CDR2 are LNHNV and YYDKDF (reference sequence). This CDR3 reads CATSRDVTYEQYF. The CDR3 coding sequence is TGTGCCACCAGCAGAGATGTAACCTACGAGCAGTACTTC.

This clonotype was found a few times. CDR3: CASSLRWQGSETQYF. The CDR3 nucleotides are TGTGCCAGCAGTTTACGGTGGCAGGGATCAGAGACCCAGTACTTC. This sequence joins TRBV27 and TRBJ2-5; tentative D call: TRBD1 (5 bases). V lost 2 bases, J lost 4 bases, and 14 bases lay in between. The V gene's germline CDR1 is MNHEY and CDR2 SMNVEV (reference sequence). The length of the CDR3 is 15 residues.

This clonotype was detected only a few times. DNA for the CDR3: TGTGCCAGCAGTTACTCATCCTTAAACACCGGGGAGCTGTTTTTT. This codes for CASSYSSLNTGELFF. This chain uses TRBV6-5 with TRBJ2-2; no firm D call. V gave up 0 bases and J gave up 2 bases, with 7 bases separating them. This CDR3 has 15 residues. Per germline, CDR1 MNHEY and CDR2 SVGAGI.

The chain joins TRBV7-6 to TRBJ2-7; 10 positions match TRBD1. This CDR3 has 15 residues. The germline gives CDR1 SGHVS, CDR2 FNYEAQ. With V trimmed by 5 bases and J by 4 bases, 8 bases remained unmatched. CDR3 region: CASSTGQGNGYEQYF. CDR3 nucleotides: TGTGCCAGCAGCACGGGACAGGGGAACGGTTACGAGCAGTACTTC.

The rearrangement uses TRBV20-1 and TRBJ2-2; D possibly corresponds to TRBD2 (5 bases). Trimming cost V 5 bases and J 5 bases, with 18 bases left between them. This CDR3 region has 15 residues. CDR1 and CDR2 (germline): DFQATT, SNEGSKA (reference sequence). The CDR3, as DNA: TGCAGTGCTTCCAGCCCGGGGAAGTCTACCGGGGAGCTGTTTTTT. Translating it yields CSASSPGKSTGELFF.

This clonotype was found a few times. The V and J genes are TRBV7-8 and TRBJ2-1; 10 nucleotides align to TRBD2. V trimming: 5 bases; J trimming: 5 bases; junction bases outside the gene matches: 3. The CDR3 is 14 residues long. Germline V gives CDR1 SGHVS, CDR2 FQNEAQ. The CDR3, as DNA: TGTGCCAGCAGCGAGCGGGAGGGAAACAATGAGCAGTTCTTC. Encoded protein: CASSEREGNNEQFF.

This clonotype was seen a few times. CDR3 DNA: TGTGCCAGCAGTTTCACCCTGAACACTGAAGCTTTCTTT. Translation: CASSFTLNTEAFF. This chain joins TRBV27 and TRBJ1-1; D gene ambiguous. Trimming stripped 3 bases from V and 0 bases from J, with 5 bases between. Per germline, CDR1 MNHEY and CDR2 SMNVEV (reference sequence). This CDR3 contains 13 residues.

The chain combines TRBV12-3 or TRBV12-4 with TRBJ2-3; D is perhaps TRBD2 (5 bases). The V and J ends lost 5 bases and 5 bases respectively, with 17 bases between them. The CDR3 is made up of 15 amino acids. CDR3 amino acids: CASSPDPRTVDTQYF. The CDR3 DNA is TGTGCCAGCAGTCCTGACCCGCGGACTGTAGATACGCAGTATTTT.

V gene TRBV10-3 combines with J gene TRBJ2-4; the D call may be TRBD1 or TRBD2 (5 bases each). The CDR3 is made up of 16 amino acids. Deletions cut 11 bases from V and 5 bases from J, with 25 bases between. Germline values: CDR1 ENHRY, CDR2 SYGVKD. This CDR3 reads CAAFSYRSGTQNIQYF. The CDR3 nucleotides read TGTGCCGCATTCTCTTATCGGTCGGGGACGCAAAACATTCAGTACTTC.

This chain links TRBV7-2 with TRBJ2-1; D gene ambiguous. This CDR3 contains 15 residues. The germline V gene has CDR1 SGHTA and CDR2 FQGNSA. V gave up 2 bases and J gave up 5 bases, with 13 bases separating them. CDR3 protein: CASSLLGPTNNEQFF. DNA for the CDR3: TGTGCCAGCAGCTTACTCGGTCCAACTAACAATGAGCAGTTCTTC.

This clonotype was observed a handful of times. The V and J genes are TRBV7-9 and TRBJ2-1; 12 positions agree with TRBD1. J gave up 13 bases and V 5 bases, and 9 bases lay outside the gene matches. The CDR3 length is 14 residues. Germline V CDR1 and CDR2: SEHNR, FQNEAQ (reference sequence). CDR3 coding DNA: TGTGCCAGCAGCCTGGGATCGGGACAGGGGGCTCAGTTCTTC. This codes for CASSLGSGQGAQFF.

This clonotype has only a few counts. The chain links TRBV27 to TRBJ2-1, with a weak D call TRBD2 (6 bases). The CDR3 loop spans 16 amino acids. Trimming pared 3 bases from V and 7 bases from J, leaving 19 bases between. In germline, CDR1 is MNHEY, CDR2 SMNVEV (reference sequence). The CDR3 sequence is CASSFYAGSPRNEQFF. The DNA of the CDR3 is TGTGCCAGCAGTTTCTATGCGGGGAGCCCGCGAAATGAGCAGTTCTTC.

This clonotype was seen more than once but under ten times. The rearrangement joins TRBV12-3 or TRBV12-4 to TRBJ1-5, with unresolved D. The CDR3 consists of 16 residues. Trimming cost V 4 bases and J 6 bases, with 19 bases left between them. DNA for the CDR3: TGTGCCAGCAGTTCAGGTGGTCAAGTATTTAGTCAGCCCCAGCATTTT. It codes for CASSSGGQVFSQPQHF.

The chain uses TRBV6-1 and TRBJ2-3, with a tentative D call TRBD2 (7 bases). Germline CDR1 and CDR2: MNHNS and SASEGT. The CDR3 contains 14 residues. Trimming left V 10 bases short and J 3 bases short, with 17 bases between. The DNA for the CDR3 is TGTGCCACCAGGCGGGGGCGGGAGACAGATACGCAGTATTTT. Its translation is CATRRGRETDTQYF.

This clonotype was seen ten or more times. The V gene is TRBV3-1, the J gene TRBJ2-1, with a possible D match to TRBD1 (5 bases). Per germline, CDR1 LGHDT and CDR2 YNNKEL (reference sequence). V was pared by 0 bases and J by 13 bases, with 13 bases between. This CDR3 has 13 amino acids. This chain's CDR3 is CASSQDVRADQFF. CDR3 in DNA: TGTGCCAGCAGCCAAGATGTCAGGGCGGATCAGTTCTTC.

This clonotype showed up just a few times. The chain couples TRBV15 to TRBJ2-7; the D gene is possibly TRBD1 (6 bases). This CDR3 is built from 16 residues. The V and J ends lost 1 base and 2 bases respectively, with 15 bases between them. Per germline, CDR1 LNHNV and CDR2 YYDKDF (reference sequence). CDR3 DNA: TGTGCCACCAGCAGAGGTAACTCAGGGGTGGCCTACGAGCAGTACTTC. Translating it yields CATSRGNSGVAYEQYF.

V is TRBV15 and J is TRBJ1-3, with 7 bases matching TRBD1. This CDR3 comprises 14 residues. Germline values: CDR1 LNHNV, CDR2 YYDKDF (reference sequence). The J segment lost 0 bases and the V segment lost 6 bases, leaving 2 bases of the junction unmatched. CDR3 protein: CATRRQGSGNTIYF. CDR3 DNA: TGTGCCACCAGGAGACAGGGCTCTGGAAACACCATATATTTT. The whole variable domain, filled in from reference TRBV15 and TRBJ1-3, reads DAMVIQNPRYQVTQFGKPVTLSCSQTLNHNVMYWYQQKSSQAPKLLFHYYDKDFNNEADTPDNFQSRRPNTSFCFLDIRSPGLGDTAMYLCATRRQGSGNTIYFGEGSWLTVV.

V and J are TRBV9 and TRBJ2-1; TRBD1 matches 10 bases. V shed 3 bases and J 6 bases; nucleotides not matched to a gene: 6. The CDR3 covers 15 residues. The V gene's germline CDR1 is SGDLS and CDR2 YYNGEE. Written as DNA, the CDR3 is TGTGCCAGCAGCGGGGGACAGGGGCTTTTCAATGAGCAGTTCTTC. This encodes CASSGGQGLFNEQFF.

The chain joins TRBV2 to TRBJ2-1; maybe TRBD1 (6 bases). CDR1 is SNHLY and CDR2 is FYNNEI in the germline V gene. This CDR3 comprises 15 residues. V lost 8 bases and J lost 3, with 17 bases in between. CDR3 nucleotide sequence: TGTGCCAGCGGCGATGACAGGCAACTCTACAATGAGCAGTTCTTC. Amino acid sequence: CASGDDRQLYNEQFF.

This clonotype turned up a few times. The chain recombines TRBV27 with TRBJ2-7; TRBD1 matches 7 bases. CDR3 size: 15 residues. The junction had 7 bases not matched to a gene; V was cut back by 4 bases and J by 1 base. The germline gives CDR1 MNHEY, CDR2 SMNVEV (reference sequence). This CDR3 is CASSSPRQGSYEQYF. The CDR3 DNA sequence: TGTGCCAGCAGTTCTCCGAGACAGGGTTCCTACGAGCAGTACTTC.

This chain connects TRBV10-1 to TRBJ2-7; 9 positions match TRBD1. Germline V gene data show CDR1 as WNHNN and CDR2 as SYGVQD (reference sequence). Losses at the gene ends were 3 bases for V and 2 bases for J; bases not matched to a gene: 2. This CDR3 has 14 amino acids. CDR3 sequence reads: CASSDGDRAYEQYF. The CDR3 DNA reads TGCGCCAGCAGTGACGGGGACAGGGCCTACGAGCAGTACTTC.

In its sample, this clonotype was seen a few times. The chain is built from TRBV11-1 and TRBJ2-1; possibly TRBD2 for D (5 bases). Germline CDR1 reads SGHAT; CDR2 reads FQDESV (reference sequence). Trimming shortened V by 1 base and J by 6 bases, and 13 bases separated the two germline ends. This CDR3 comprises 15 residues. The CDR3, as DNA: TGTGCCAGCAGCTTAGGGCCCTCTGAGGGCAATGAGCAGTTCTTC. This encodes CASSLGPSEGNEQFF.